Listed below are T cell receptor beta chains from one sample, sequenced in a study of T cells in tuberculosis. Using immunoSEQ multiplex PCR, the repertoire was profiled, and TCRdb retains in-frame clones only, with some absent. The sample carries about 37,000 clones, 90% to 95% recorded once. Sequencing was performed on PBMCs. Source of these receptors: a donor between 10 and 35 years old with latent tuberculosis or without tuberculosis infection. Some clones in this sample may be carry-over from other donors' samples. CDR3s include the opening cysteine and the closing phenylalanine or tryptophan. A D gene is named only where the DNA matches it firmly.

length	D	J	V	CDR3	DNA
15	TRBD1	TRBJ2-1	TRBV5-4	CASSFGTGKYNEQFF	TGTGCCAGCAGCTTCGGGACAGGAAAGTACAATGAGCAGTTCTTC
15	TRBD2	TRBJ2-1	TRBV6-6	CASSYAGGPYNEQFF	TGTGCCAGCAGTTACGCGGGGGGGCCCTACAATGAGCAGTTCTTC
15	TRBD1	TRBJ2-2	TRBV10-3	CAISPGQGNTGELFF	TGTGCCATCAGTCCGGGACAGGGAAACACCGGGGAGCTGTTTTTT
15	NA	TRBJ1-2	TRBV27	CASSLVGGRGYGYTF	TGTGCCAGCAGTTTAGTCGGGGGGCGCGGCTATGGCTACACCTTC
15	NA	TRBJ1-5	TRBV4-1	CASSQNFVSNQPQHF	TGCGCCAGCAGCCAAAACTTTGTAAGCAATCAGCCCCAGCATTTT
14	NA	TRBJ1-1	TRBV5-1	CASSLSGRGTEAFF	TGCGCCAGCAGCTTGTCCGGGCGGGGCACTGAAGCTTTCTTT
11	NA	TRBJ1-1	TRBV29-1	CSVDKNTEAFF	TGCAGCGTGGACAAGAACACTGAAGCTTTCTTT
24	TRBD2	TRBJ2-5	TRBV10-1	CASSDHSNRPGLAGGPGFLETQYF	TGCGCCAGCAGTGATCATTCCAACCGACCGGGACTAGCGGGGGGGCCTGGTTTTCTGGAGACCCAGTACTTC
15	NA	TRBJ1-1	TRBV5-1	CASSFGGGASTEAFF	TGCGCCAGCAGCTTTGGCGGGGGGGCCTCCACTGAAGCTTTCTTT
14	TRBD1	TRBJ1-6	TRBV14	CASSRAGGNSPLHF	TGTGCCAGCAGCCGGGCAGGGGGGAATTCACCCCTCCACTTT
13	NA	TRBJ1-5	TRBV5-8	CASSVQGNQPQHF	TGTGCCAGCAGTGTACAGGGCAATCAGCCCCAGCATTTT
12	TRBD1	TRBJ1-2	TRBV6-1	CASTEGAGGYTF	TGTGCCAGCACCGAGGGGGCGGGTGGCTACACCTTC
13	TRBD1	TRBJ1-1	TRBV9	CASSARQGMEAFF	TGTGCCAGCAGCGCGCGACAGGGAATGGAAGCTTTCTTT
12	NA	TRBJ1-1	TRBV6-6	CATSGGNTEAFF	TGTGCCACCTCCGGGGGGAACACTGAAGCTTTCTTT
16	NA	TRBJ1-3	TRBV18	CASSPAQGGSGNTIYF	TGTGCCAGCTCACCCGCGCAGGGAGGCTCTGGAAACACCATATATTTT
18	NA	TRBJ2-3	TRBV2	CASSDIPSNRASTDTQYF	TGTGCCAGCAGCGATATACCTTCCAACAGAGCTAGCACAGATACGCAGTATTTT
14	TRBD1	TRBJ1-3	TRBV19	CASALGQGANTIYF	TGTGCCAGCGCTCTGGGACAGGGGGCAAACACCATATATTTT
12	TRBD1	TRBJ1-2	TRBV19	CASRTGSVHYTF	TGTGCCAGCCGGACAGGGTCTGTTCACTACACCTTC
15	TRBD1	TRBJ1-5	TRBV12-5	CASGLEGTGLAPQHF	TGTGCTAGTGGTTTGGAGGGGACAGGGTTGGCGCCCCAGCATTTT
18	TRBD2	TRBJ2-2	TRBV7-9	CASSWGLAGTSNTGELFF	TGTGCCAGCAGCTGGGGACTAGCGGGGACCTCGAACACCGGGGAGCTGTTTTTT